The 23 T cell receptor beta chains below were found in one sample sequenced in a study of T-cell memory formation after mild COVID-19. MiXCR was run by TCRdb on the 5' RACE reads, yielding one entry per CDR3 protein. Seen here are 150,000 to 200,000 distinct CDR3 sequences, 13% to 15% observed once, and the top ten hold around an eighth. The specimen sequenced was PBMCs or a T cell subset sorted from them (not recorded which). The receptors here all came from an adult woman who had mild COVID-19 (a few samples of this study predate the infection). Cell type and time point are not known.

As concerns this clonotype: Its ends do not fully match the called genes, so a read error is possible. The chain carries TRBV5-4 and TRBJ1-2, with D unresolved. CDR3 length equals 14 residues. Germline V lookup: CDR1 SGHNT, CDR2 YYREEE (reference sequence). Written as DNA, the CDR3 is TGTGCAAGCAGCTTGGCGGCCCGGGACTATGGCTACACCTTC. Protein sequence: CASSLAARDYGYTF.

By sample share, this clonotype is medium-sized (0.01 to 0.1%). This chain links TRBV7-9 with TRBJ2-5; weak D call: TRBD1 (6 bases). CDR1 is SEHNR, CDR2 FQNEAQ, per germline (reference sequence). The V and J ends lost 4 bases and 4 bases respectively, with 10 bases between them. The CDR3 is 13 amino acids. The CDR3 DNA follows: TGTGCCAGCAGCTCCAGGGGCCCAGAGACCCAGTACTTC. It yields the protein CASSSRGPETQYF.

This clonotype was found a few times. V and J are TRBV2 and TRBJ2-1, with 12 nucleotides matching TRBD2. V was pared by 5 bases and J by 9 bases, with 8 bases of the junction left unmatched. The germline gives CDR1 SNHLY, CDR2 FYNNEI. The CDR3 is 15 residues long. This CDR3 reads CASSPRTSGVREQFF. The CDR3 nucleotides read TGTGCCAGCAGTCCTCGGACTAGCGGGGTTCGTGAGCAGTTCTTC.

The table lists this clonotype with a few counts. This chain connects TRBV5-1 to TRBJ2-3; 7 positions match TRBD1. The germline gives CDR1 SGHRS, CDR2 YFSETQ. CDR3 length equals 17 residues. J was trimmed by 3 bases and V by 0 bases; bases with no gene match: 10. CDR3 amino acids: CASSLASVTGWTDTQYF. The CDR3 region has the DNA TGCGCCAGCAGCTTGGCCAGCGTGACAGGGTGGACAGATACGCAGTATTTT. Together with reference TRBV5-1 and TRBJ2-3, the CDR3 gives the full variable domain: KAGVTQTPRYLIKTRGQQVTLSCSPISGHRSVSWYQQTPGQGLQFLFEYFSETQRNKGNFPGRFSGRQFSNSRSEMNVSTLELGDSALYLCASSLASVTGWTDTQYFGPGTRLTVL.

This chain uses TRBV7-9 with TRBJ2-7; TRBD1 agrees at 8 bases. Germline CDR1 SEHNR, CDR2 FQNEAQ (reference sequence). This CDR3 has 15 amino acids. V lost 4 bases to trimming and J lost 0 bases; unmatched junction nucleotides: 5. CDR3 sequence (DNA): TGTGCCAGCAGCTACGGGACAGGATACTCCTACGAGCAGTACTTC. Translating it yields CASSYGTGYSYEQYF.

Many counts were recorded for this clonotype. The chain recombines TRBV20-1 with TRBJ1-1; 7 bases line up with TRBD1. CDR3 length: 14 amino acids. CDR1 DFQATT and CDR2 SNEGSKA come from the germline V gene (reference sequence). V dropped 5 bases and J dropped 2; count of bases not matched to a gene: 8. CDR3 region: CSALPGQPNTEAFF. The CDR3 DNA sequence: TGCAGTGCTTTACCGGGACAGCCTAACACTGAAGCTTTCTTT.

The chain carries TRBV19 and TRBJ1-1; D ambiguous. Trimming took 1 base from V and 6 from J, leaving 3 bases between them. CDR3 size: 11 residues. Germline values: CDR1 LNHDA, CDR2 SQIVND (reference sequence). This CDR3 is CASSIAAEAFF. CDR3 in DNA: TGTGCCAGTAGTATAGCCGCTGAAGCTTTCTTT.

This clonotype came up a few times. The chain carries TRBV6-6 and TRBJ2-6, with a possible D match to TRBD2 (5 bases). The length of the CDR3 is 14 residues. V was trimmed by 8 bases and J by 2 bases, leaving 10 bases between them. The germline V gene encodes CDR1 MNHNY and CDR2 SVGAGI (reference sequence). For the CDR3, the DNA is TGTGCCAGCGGGGAGCAAACTGGGGCCAACGTCCTGACTTTC. Translated, it gives CASGEQTGANVLTF.

This clonotype has a single count. This chain joins TRBV7-6 and TRBJ1-6; D gene uncertain. V dropped 1 base and J dropped 7 bases, with 8 bases sitting between them. Per the germline V gene, CDR1 is SGHVS and CDR2 is FNYEAQ. The CDR3 spans 14 residues. CDR3 residues: CASSLEDLNSPLHF. DNA for the CDR3: TGTGCCAGCAGCTTAGAGGATCTAAATTCACCCCTCCACTTT.

The J gene is TRBJ2-7, the V gene TRBV11-2; D call uncertain. The CDR3 is 13 amino acids. V was pared by 5 bases and J by 2 bases, with 10 bases between. Germline V CDR1 and CDR2: SGHAT, FQNNGV. The CDR3 coding sequence is TGTGCCAGCAGCCGATCGGACGCCTACGAGCAGTACTTC. This translates into CASSRSDAYEQYF.

The chain combines TRBV7-2 with TRBJ1-5, with a possible D match to TRBD1 (6 bases). V was pared by 1 base and J by 2 bases, with 9 bases between. Germline CDR1 is SGHTA and CDR2 is FQGNSA. This CDR3 is 15 amino acids long. The CDR3 region has the DNA TGTGCCAGCAGCTTAGACAGGGCGGGCAATCAGCCCCAGCATTTT. It yields the protein CASSLDRAGNQPQHF.

The chain is built from TRBV12-3 or TRBV12-4 and TRBJ2-2; D call uncertain. The CDR3 is 13 residues long. V lost 7 bases and J 6 bases, leaving 12 bases between the germline ends. The CDR3 sequence: CASTFWGAGELFF. DNA of the CDR3: TGTGCCAGCACCTTTTGGGGTGCCGGGGAGCTGTTTTTT.

The chain uses TRBV7-9 and TRBJ2-1, with 7 bases fitting TRBD1. The V segment lost 5 bases and the J segment 6 bases; nucleotides outside the gene matches: 7. CDR3 length: 14 amino acids. The germline gives CDR1 SEHNR, CDR2 FQNEAQ (reference sequence). The CDR3 is CASSPLTGFNEQFF. The CDR3 DNA sequence: TGTGCCAGCAGCCCATTGACAGGGTTCAATGAGCAGTTCTTC.

CDR3 protein: CASSLTRETHEQYF. As DNA, the CDR3 is TGTGCCAGCAGCTTAACGCGGGAGACCCACGAGCAGTACTTC. The chain recombines TRBV7-3 with TRBJ2-7; TRBD2 aligns across 7 bases. Losses at the gene ends were 0 bases for V and 5 bases for J; bases not matched to a gene: 4. The germline gives CDR1 SGHTA, CDR2 FQGTGA. The CDR3 sequence is 14 residues long.

The rearrangement links TRBV24-1 to TRBJ2-7; TRBD1 matches 9 bases. The junction had 6 bases not matched to a gene; V was cut back by 4 bases and J by 3 bases. CDR1 and CDR2 (germline): KGHDR, SFDVKD. This CDR3 is built from 15 residues. The chain's CDR3 is CATSETGTGIYEQYF. The CDR3 bases are TGTGCCACCAGTGAAACCGGGACAGGGATCTACGAGCAGTACTTC.

Concerning this clonotype: A read error may be the cause here, since a much bigger clone is one base away. V and J are TRBV5-1 and TRBJ2-3; D possibly uses TRBD1 or TRBD2 (5 bases each). The length of the CDR3 is 15 residues. V was cut by 0 bases and J by 5 bases, with 13 bases left in between. Germline V gene sequence: CDR1 SGHRS, CDR2 YFSETQ. CDR3: CASSLVGERKDTQYF. The CDR3 region has the DNA TGCGCCAGCAGCTTGGTGGGGGAACGCAAAGATACGCAGTATTTT.

This clonotype was observed at least ten times. The CDR3 reads CASSLAGLNTEAFF. The CDR3 region has the DNA TGTGCCAGCAGCTTAGCAGGCCTGAACACTGAAGCTTTCTTT. V is TRBV7-2 and J is TRBJ1-1; D remains ambiguous. The CDR3 is 14 amino acids. Germline assignment: CDR1 SGHTA and CDR2 FQGNSA. V was cut by 0 bases and J by 0 bases, with 5 bases left in between.

This clonotype was seen a few times. V and J are TRBV29-1 and TRBJ2-3; D possibly matches TRBD1 or TRBD2 (7 bases each). The CDR3 covers 13 residues. Germline V gene data show CDR1 as SQVTM and CDR2 as ANQGSEA. With 3 bases removed from V and 4 bases from J, the gap between germline ends came to 11 bases. For the CDR3, the DNA is TGCAGCGTTGACAGGGGGGGGGCAGATACGCAGTATTTT. It encodes CSVDRGGADTQYF.

This clonotype has at least ten counts. V and J are TRBV20-1 and TRBJ2-7; no firm D call. V was cut by 6 bases and J by 1 base, with 13 bases left in between. Germline assignment: CDR1 DFQATT and CDR2 SNEGSKA (reference sequence). The CDR3 loop spans 13 amino acids. The CDR3, as DNA: TGCAGTGCAATCCGGACGGAATCCTACGAGCAGTACTTC. Its protein is CSAIRTESYEQYF.

This clonotype was observed at least ten times. The chain is built from TRBV11-2 and TRBJ2-2; 7 nucleotides align to TRBD1. The CDR3 runs 18 residues. Per the germline V gene, CDR1 is SGHAT and CDR2 is FQNNGV. The trim removed 4 bases at V and 1 base at J, leaving 12 bases unmatched. The CDR3 nucleotides are TGTGCCAGCAGCTCACGCTACCGGGACAGCGGGAACACCGGGGAGCTGTTTTTT. Translated: CASSSRYRDSGNTGELFF.

The V gene is TRBV29-1, the J gene TRBJ1-2, with D maybe TRBD1 (6 bases). The ends were cut back, 0 bases at V and 4 bases at J, with 12 bases in the middle. Germline values: CDR1 SQVTM, CDR2 ANQGSEA. The CDR3 is made up of 14 amino acids. CDR3 sequence (DNA): TGCAGCGTTGAAGATTGGGGGGCCATCTATGGCTACACCTTC. This codes for CSVEDWGAIYGYTF.

In its sample, this clonotype was seen a few times. The V and J genes are TRBV18 and TRBJ2-3; no clear D. This CDR3 is built from 14 residues. CDR1 and CDR2 from the germline V gene are KGHSH and LQKENI. Trimming took off 2 bases at V and 1 base at J, with 7 bases between the two ends. The CDR3 loop reads CASSPKDGTDTQYF. The CDR3 coding sequence is TGTGCCAGCTCACCAAAGGACGGCACAGATACGCAGTATTTT.

The chain employs TRBV15 and TRBJ1-2, with 7 bases lining up with TRBD1. The CDR3 has 17 residues. Germline V gene sequence: CDR1 LNHNV, CDR2 YYDKDF (reference sequence). The ends lost 8 bases at V and 0 bases at J; junction bases unmatched: 15. The CDR3 protein is CATRRVGQSISNYGYTF. The DNA for the CDR3 is TGTGCCACCCGCCGCGTGGGACAGTCTATATCTAACTATGGCTACACCTTC.